A single sample gave rise to the 26 T cell receptor beta chains below, sequenced in a study of blood T cell repertoires in COVID-19. The assay was immunoSEQ multiplex PCR, and TCRdb's table has in-frame clones only and misses some. Of about 240,000 clones detected, about four fifths appear once; the ten largest clones hold approximately 9.6%. The sequencing sample was made of peripheral blood. The receptors here all came from a woman of 80 years or more with acute or convalescent COVID-19.

CDR3 sequence (DNA): TGTGCCAGCAGCCAAGGGGGGACAGGGGTTAGCAATCAGCCCCAGCATTTT. It specifies CASSQGGTGVSNQPQHF. The chain combines TRBV16 with TRBJ1-5, with TRBD1 matching over 10 bases. The germline V gene encodes CDR1 KGHSY and CDR2 FQNENV. The V and J ends lost 2 bases and 0 bases, in that order; junction bases with no gene match: 4. CDR3 length: 17 residues.

This clone came up a few times. The chain has TRBV5-1 and TRBJ1-4; D unclear. V lost 4 bases, J lost 3 bases, and 7 bases lay in between. Germline-derived CDR1 and CDR2 are SGHRS and YFSETQ. The CDR3 is 13 residues long. CDR3 nucleotides: TGCGCCAGCAGCGCGGCCTCTAATGAAAAACTGTTTTTT. Its translation: CASSAASNEKLFF.

This clone was recorded a few times. This chain uses TRBV28 with TRBJ1-5; D is perhaps TRBD1 (5 bases). From germline, CDR1 is MDHEN and CDR2 SYDVKM. The CDR3 totals 15 residues. The V gene lost 4 bases and the J gene lost 4 bases, with 14 bases spanning the gap. The chain's CDR3 is CASSSPSRVNQPQHF. Written as DNA, the CDR3 is TGTGCCAGCAGTTCCCCCAGCAGGGTTAATCAGCCCCAGCATTTT.

This clone came up a few times. The rearrangement joins TRBV6-6 to TRBJ1-6, with TRBD1 matching over 10 bases. Per germline, CDR1 MNHNY and CDR2 SVGAGI (reference sequence). After removal of 5 bases from V and 8 bases from J, the junction contained 12 bases not matched to a gene. The CDR3 has 17 residues. The CDR3 spells CASSPHRDRGTHSPLHF. CDR3 DNA sequence: TGTGCCAGCAGTCCCCACCGGGACAGGGGCACCCATTCACCCCTCCACTTT.

This rearrangement joins TRBV2 to TRBJ1-5, with D maybe TRBD1 (5 bases). The CDR3 is made up of 15 amino acids. The V end was cut by 6 bases, the J end by 1 base, with 13 bases between. The germline gives CDR1 SNHLY, CDR2 FYNNEI. The CDR3 nucleotides are TGTGCCAGCAGGGGGGGAGGCAGCAGCAATCAGCCCCAGCATTTT. It encodes CASRGGGSSNQPQHF.

The chain recombines TRBV9 with TRBJ2-2, with TRBD1 identical over 8 bases. CDR1 and CDR2 (germline): SGDLS, YYNGEE. The CDR3 sequence is 15 residues long. V trimming: 6 bases; J trimming: 2 bases; junction bases outside the gene matches: 6. The CDR3 DNA sequence: TGTGCCAGCACGCGACAGGGGATCAACACCGGGGAGCTGTTTTTT. Translating gives CASTRQGINTGELFF.

The V call is TRBV2, the J call TRBJ1-6; 7 bases align to TRBD1. Germline values: CDR1 SNHLY, CDR2 FYNNEI. The CDR3 runs to 14 residues. V lost 10 bases, J lost 5 bases, and 8 bases stayed unmatched. CDR3 DNA sequence: TGTGCCACCAGAGGGCAGGGGGATAATTCACCCCTCCACTTT. Protein sequence: CATRGQGDNSPLHF. The whole variable domain, remainder taken from reference TRBV2 and TRBJ1-6, is EPEVTQTPSHQVTQMGQEVILRCVPISNHLYFYWYRQILGQKVEFLVSFYNNEISEKSEIFDDQFSVERPDGSNFTLKIRSTKLEDSAMYFCATRGQGDNSPLHFGNGTRLTVT.

The CDR3 sequence is CASSPSEGGGRNTQYF. The CDR3 DNA reads as TGCGCCAGCAGCCCATCGGAAGGGGGGGGGCGGAATACGCAGTATTTT. The chain joins TRBV5-1 to TRBJ2-3, with D possibly being TRBD2 (7 bases). The CDR3 runs 16 residues. V lost 4 bases to trimming and J lost 7 bases, with 22 bases between them. Looked up from germline, CDR1 is SGHRS and CDR2 is YFSETQ.

The J gene is TRBJ1-5, the V gene TRBV4-2; 11 bases map to TRBD1. The CDR3 is 16 residues long. V dropped 0 bases and J dropped 8; count of bases not matched to a gene: 6. Germline CDR1 LGHNA, CDR2 YNFKEQ. In nucleotides, the CDR3 is TGTGCCAGCAGCCAAGATTTGGGACAGGGGGTCGAGCCCCAGCATTTT. Residues: CASSQDLGQGVEPQHF.

The V gene is TRBV2, the J gene TRBJ1-6; D not certain. The CDR3 is made up of 16 amino acids. The germline V gene encodes CDR1 SNHLY and CDR2 FYNNEI. Trimming took off 7 bases at V and 0 bases at J, with 13 bases between the two ends. CDR3 bases: TGTGCCAGCATGCGGTCTGCGAGCTCCTATAATTCACCCCTCCACTTT. It translates to CASMRSASSYNSPLHF.

J is TRBJ1-6 and V is TRBV18, with unresolved D. Trimming shortened V by 3 bases and J by 5 bases, and 11 bases separated the two germline ends. The CDR3 sequence is 15 residues long. Looked up from germline, CDR1 is KGHSH and CDR2 is LQKENI. For the CDR3, the DNA is TGTGCCAGCTCACCCTTTCCGGGAGATAATTCACCCCTCCACTTT. It yields the protein CASSPFPGDNSPLHF.

This sequence joins TRBV2 and TRBJ2-5; D uncertain. The CDR3 has 11 residues. CDR1 and CDR2 from the germline V gene are SNHLY and FYNNEI. V was pared by 8 bases and J by 5 bases, with 9 bases between. CDR3 sequence (DNA): TGTGCCAGCTCTCCTTATGAGACCCAGTACTTC. Protein: CASSPYETQYF.

The J gene is TRBJ2-1, the V gene TRBV11-2; tentative D call: TRBD1 (5 bases). Trimming left V 5 bases short and J 7 bases short, with 12 bases between. The CDR3 length is 13 residues. CDR1 is SGHAT and CDR2 is FQNNGV in the germline V gene. Here the CDR3 DNA reads TGTGCCAGCAGCCCCCCTAAGGGGAATGAGCAGTTCTTC. The encoded protein is CASSPPKGNEQFF.

The chain carries TRBV7-6 and TRBJ2-5; 7 bases match TRBD2. The CDR3 has 16 residues. Unmatched junction bases numbered 13, after V lost 4 bases and J lost 5 bases. The germline gives CDR1 SGHVS, CDR2 FNYEAQ. CDR3 sequence: CASSSTAGLELETQYF. In DNA, the CDR3 is TGTGCCAGCAGCTCCACAGCGGGGCTGGAGCTGGAGACCCAGTACTTC.

The chain carries TRBV7-9 and TRBJ2-7; the match to TRBD1 covers 7 bases. The CDR3 loop spans 14 amino acids. V lost 3 bases and J lost 5; bases outside the gene matches: 7. Germline CDR1 SEHNR, CDR2 FQNEAQ (reference sequence). The CDR3 DNA is TGTGCCAGCAGCTTTTCGGACAGGACCAACGAGCAGTACTTC. Protein: CASSFSDRTNEQYF. Together with reference TRBV7-9 and TRBJ2-7, the CDR3 gives the full variable domain: DTGVSQNPRHKITKRGQNVTFRCDPISEHNRLYWYRQTLGQGPEFLTYFQNEAQLEKSRLLSDRFSAERPKGSFSTLEIQRTEQGDSAMYLCASSFSDRTNEQYFGPGTRLTVT.

V and J are TRBV2 and TRBJ1-6; tentatively, D is TRBD1 (5 bases). V gave up 6 bases and J gave up 9 bases, with 15 bases separating them. In germline, CDR1 is SNHLY, CDR2 FYNNEI. The CDR3 runs to 14 residues. CDR3 in DNA: TGTGCCAGCAGAATCCCAGGACAAGGTTCACCCCTCCACTTT. Its translation: CASRIPGQGSPLHF.

The chain couples TRBV11-2 to TRBJ2-7; the match to TRBD1 covers 8 bases. Unmatched junction bases numbered 10, after V lost 5 bases and J lost 1 base. The CDR3 has 16 residues. Germline lookup yields CDR1 SGHAT and CDR2 FQNNGV. The CDR3 sequence: CASSPRGRGQSYEQYF. The CDR3 DNA sequence: TGTGCCAGCAGCCCCCGGGGCAGGGGGCAATCCTACGAGCAGTACTTC.

The chain uses TRBV29-1 and TRBJ2-3; TRBD2 aligns across 9 bases. CDR3 length equals 14 residues. V dropped 4 bases and J dropped 5; count of bases not matched to a gene: 7. Germline CDR1 reads SQVTM; CDR2 reads ANQGSEA. The CDR3 coding sequence is TGCAGCGTTGTGGAGGCGGGGGGGCGAGATACGCAGTATTTT. Translation: CSVVEAGGRDTQYF.

V and J are TRBV5-1 and TRBJ1-1; 9 nucleotides line up with TRBD1. Looked up from germline, CDR1 is SGHRS and CDR2 is YFSETQ. V was pared by 3 bases and J by 6 bases, with 12 bases of the junction left unmatched. The CDR3 contains 16 residues. Here the CDR3 reads CASSSLAGTGNPEAFF. DNA of the CDR3: TGCGCCAGCAGCTCACTAGCCGGGACAGGGAATCCTGAAGCTTTCTTT.

The rearrangement uses TRBV30 and TRBJ2-1; D is perhaps TRBD1 (5 bases). The CDR3 spans 14 residues. V was shortened by 0 bases and J by 8 bases, with 14 bases between the two germline ends. Germline V gene data show CDR1 as GTSNPN and CDR2 as SVGIG (reference sequence). CDR3 protein: CAWSVRGRADEQFF. The CDR3 nucleotides read TGTGCCTGGAGTGTAAGGGGCAGGGCCGATGAGCAGTTCTTC.

This rearrangement joins TRBV28 to TRBJ1-6; 7 bases line up with TRBD1. Germline CDR1 is MDHEN and CDR2 is SYDVKM. The CDR3 contains 14 residues. The trim removed 4 bases at V and 7 bases at J, leaving 4 bases unmatched. The CDR3 is CASSSRDSNSPLHF. CDR3 DNA: TGTGCCAGCAGTTCCCGGGACAGCAATTCACCCCTCCACTTT.

V and J are TRBV6-1 and TRBJ2-7; 7 bases map to TRBD1. This CDR3 is 15 amino acids long. From germline, CDR1 is MNHNS and CDR2 SASEGT. The V and J ends lost 2 bases and 3 bases, in that order; junction bases with no gene match: 7. The CDR3 is CASSESPDRVYEQYF. The CDR3 region has the DNA TGTGCCAGCAGTGAATCCCCCGACAGGGTCTACGAGCAGTACTTC.

This chain connects TRBV7-3 to TRBJ2-3, with 10 bases lining up with TRBD2. The CDR3 loop spans 15 amino acids. J was trimmed by 2 bases and V by 5 bases; bases with no gene match: 4. Germline CDR1 and CDR2: SGHTA and FQGTGA. CDR3 sequence: CASSPGLASTDTQYF. As DNA, the CDR3 is TGTGCCAGCAGCCCGGGACTAGCGTCCACAGATACGCAGTATTTT.

This clone has a handful of counts. This chain uses TRBV28 with TRBJ1-6; 7 bases map to TRBD1. The CDR3 loop spans 15 amino acids. The ends lost 4 bases at V and 5 bases at J; junction bases unmatched: 5. Germline V gene lookup returns CDR1 MDHEN and CDR2 SYDVKM. CDR3 coding DNA: TGTGCCAGCAGTTCCCTCAGGGGGGATAATTCACCCCTCCACTTT. Residues: CASSSLRGDNSPLHF.

The chain links TRBV12-5 to TRBJ1-5; 10 bases agree with TRBD1. There are 17 residues in the CDR3. Germline V gene lookup returns CDR1 LGHNT and CDR2 FRNRAP. With V trimmed by 2 bases and J by 2 bases, 6 bases remained unmatched. The CDR3 is CASGLTTGTGGNQPQHF. As DNA, the CDR3 is TGTGCTAGTGGTTTGACAACCGGGACAGGGGGCAATCAGCCCCAGCATTTT.

This clone was picked up a small number of times. This chain joins TRBV27 and TRBJ1-2; 8 bases map to TRBD1. Unmatched junction bases numbered 4, after V lost 3 bases and J lost 7 bases. CDR1 and CDR2 from the germline V gene are MNHEY and SMNVEV (reference sequence). The CDR3 has 13 residues. In DNA form, the CDR3 reads TGTGCCAGCAGTTTCGACAGGGGTGCTGGCTACACCTTC. It codes for CASSFDRGAGYTF.